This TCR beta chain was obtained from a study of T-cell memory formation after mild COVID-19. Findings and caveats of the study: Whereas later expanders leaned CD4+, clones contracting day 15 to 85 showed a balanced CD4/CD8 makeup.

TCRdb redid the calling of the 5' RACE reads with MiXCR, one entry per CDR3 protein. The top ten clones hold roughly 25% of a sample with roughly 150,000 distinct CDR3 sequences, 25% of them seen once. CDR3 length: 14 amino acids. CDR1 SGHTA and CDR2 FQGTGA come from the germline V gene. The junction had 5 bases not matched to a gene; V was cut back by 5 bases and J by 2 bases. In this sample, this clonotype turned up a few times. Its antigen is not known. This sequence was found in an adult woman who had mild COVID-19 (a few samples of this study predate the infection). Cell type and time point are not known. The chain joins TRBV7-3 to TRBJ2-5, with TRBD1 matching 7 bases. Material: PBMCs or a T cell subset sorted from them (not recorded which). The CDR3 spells CASSKDRRQETQYF. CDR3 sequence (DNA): TGTGCCAGCAGCAAGGACAGGCGTCAAGAGACCCAGTACTTC.